This TCR beta chain emerged from a study of T-cell reconstitution after alpha-beta-depleted transplantation in children. V was trimmed by 0 bases and J by 4 bases, leaving 10 bases between them. There are 16 residues in the CDR3. Germline V gene lookup returns CDR1 LGHNA and CDR2 YSLEER. Molecular barcoding with unique molecular identifiers was used for the TCRbeta library. TCRdb re-analysed the PCR reads in MiXCR, keeping a single row per CDR3 protein. In the table there are about 980,000 distinct CDR3 sequences, about 31% of which are singletons. The source of this sequence is a boy under two years old who had a stem cell transplant for SCID, so the T cells may come from the graft donor. The chain links TRBV4-3 to TRBJ1-6, with unresolved D. Sequenced here: PBMCs, mostly from graft donor cells, sampled 360 days after TCRalphabeta/CD19-depleted stem cell transplant. The CDR3 spells CASSQEGTAYNSPLHF. CDR3 coding DNA: TGCGCCAGCAGCCAAGAAGGCACCGCGTATAATTCACCCCTCCACTTT.